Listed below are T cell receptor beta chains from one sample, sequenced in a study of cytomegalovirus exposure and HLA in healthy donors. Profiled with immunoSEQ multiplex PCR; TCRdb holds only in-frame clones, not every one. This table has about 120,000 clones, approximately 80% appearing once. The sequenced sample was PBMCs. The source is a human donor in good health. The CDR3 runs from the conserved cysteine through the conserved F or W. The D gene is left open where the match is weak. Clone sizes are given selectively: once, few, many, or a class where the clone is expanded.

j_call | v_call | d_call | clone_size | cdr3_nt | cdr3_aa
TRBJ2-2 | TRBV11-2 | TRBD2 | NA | TGTGCCAGCAGCCCTCTCGCCGGGGCGGGGGGGGACACCGGGGAGCTGTTTTTT | CASSPLAGAGGDTGELFF
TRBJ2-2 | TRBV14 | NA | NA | TGTGCCAGCAGCCAAGCTCGAGGGTTTGTCGGCGCCGGGGAGCTGTTTTTT | CASSQARGFVGAGELFF
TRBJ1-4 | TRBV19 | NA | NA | TGTGCCAGTAGTATACTGGCAGGGAGGGAAAAACTGTTTTTT | CASSILAGREKLFF
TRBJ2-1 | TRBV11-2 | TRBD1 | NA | TGTGCCAGCAGCCGACTCCCGGGACAGCCAGACAATGAGCAGTTCTTC | CASSRLPGQPDNEQFF
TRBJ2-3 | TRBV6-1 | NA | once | TGTGCCAGCAGTCCGACGGGACACAGCACAGATACGCAGTATTTT | CASSPTGHSTDTQYF
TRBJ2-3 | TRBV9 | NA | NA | TGTGCCAGCAGCATACAGGGACAAGATACGCAGTATTTT | CASSIQGQDTQYF
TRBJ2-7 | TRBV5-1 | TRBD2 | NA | TGCGCCAGCAGCATTACTAGCGGGGGGGACGTGCAGTACTTC | CASSITSGGDVQYF
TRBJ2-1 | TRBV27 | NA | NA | TGTGCCAGCAGGAGGGTGGATACTCCTGATGAGCAGTTCTTC | CASRRVDTPDEQFF
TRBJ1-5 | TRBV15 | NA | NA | TGTGCCACCAGCACTAGGAGCAATCAGCCCCAGCATTTT | CATSTRSNQPQHF
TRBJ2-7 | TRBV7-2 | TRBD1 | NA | TGTGCCAGCAGCCCTTACCGGGACAGAGTCTCCTACGAGCAGTACTTC | CASSPYRDRVSYEQYF
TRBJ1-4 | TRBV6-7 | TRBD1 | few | TGTGCCAGCAGTCGACACAGGGGAGGCAATGAAAAACTGTTTTTT | CASSRHRGGNEKLFF
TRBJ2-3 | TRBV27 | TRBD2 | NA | TGTGCCAGCAGTCTCCCAGGCGGGGGGTCTACCTTT | CASSLPGGGSTF
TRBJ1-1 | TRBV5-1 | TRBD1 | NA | TGCGCCAGCAGCGAAGACAGGGAAGACACTGAAGCTTTCTTT | CASSEDREDTEAFF
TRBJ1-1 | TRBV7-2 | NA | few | TGTGCCAGCAGCGGGGACAAACCCTTGAACACTGAAGCTTTCTTT | CASSGDKPLNTEAFF
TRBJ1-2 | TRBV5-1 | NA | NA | TGCGCCAGCAGCCTCGAGGCGGTAGACTCTAACTATGGCTACACCTTC | CASSLEAVDSNYGYTF
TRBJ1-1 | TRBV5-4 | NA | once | TGTGCCAGCAGCTTAGCGGGGGGAGAAGCTTTCTTT | CASSLAGGEAFF
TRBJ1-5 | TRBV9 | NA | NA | TGTGCCAGCAGCGCCGGAGGAGGCGCCGAGCAGCCCCAGCATTTT | CASSAGGGAEQPQHF
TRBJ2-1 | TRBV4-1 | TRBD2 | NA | TGCGCCAGCAGCCGGGGACTAGCGGGGGGAACCTCCTACAATGAGCAGTTCTTC | CASSRGLAGGTSYNEQFF
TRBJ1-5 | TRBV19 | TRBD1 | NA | TGTGCCAGTAGGAGGGGACAGGGCAATCAGCCCCAGCATTTT | CASRRGQGNQPQHF
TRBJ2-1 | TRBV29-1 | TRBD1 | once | TGCCGCCAGACAGGGGCCTACAACAATGAGCAGTTCTTC | CRQTGAYNNEQFF
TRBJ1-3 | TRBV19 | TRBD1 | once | TGTGCCAGTCGTGGCCCGGACAGGGGCCCTGGAAACACCATATATTTT | CASRGPDRGPGNTIYF
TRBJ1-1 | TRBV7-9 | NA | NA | TGTGCCAGCAGCTCGCAACAGGGTTACCGATTCATGAACACTGAAGCTTTCTTT | CASSSQQGYRFMNTEAFF
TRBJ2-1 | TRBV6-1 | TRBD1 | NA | TGTGCCAGCAGTGAGTGGCAGGGGGCGTACAATGAGCAGTTCTTC | CASSEWQGAYNEQFF
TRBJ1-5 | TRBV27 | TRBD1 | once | TGTGCCAGCAGTTTGTATGCAGGGGGCGGTCAGCCCCAGCATTTT | CASSLYAGGGQPQHF
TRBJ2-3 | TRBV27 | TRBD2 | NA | TGTGCCAGCAGTTCTGCGCTAGCGGCAGTAAGCACAGATACGCAGTATTTT | CASSSALAAVSTDTQYF
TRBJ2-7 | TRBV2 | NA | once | TGTGCTCAACAGAGGCCGACAGACTCCTACGAGCAGTACTTC | CAQQRPTDSYEQYF
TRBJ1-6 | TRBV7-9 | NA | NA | TGTGCCAGCAGCCCAGGACAGATCAATTCACCCCTCCACTTT | CASSPGQINSPLHF
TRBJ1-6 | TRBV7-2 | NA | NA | TGTGCCAGCAGCTTAGCGGCAGGGGCTAATTCACCCCTCCACTTT | CASSLAAGANSPLHF
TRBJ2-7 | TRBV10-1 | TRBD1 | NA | TGCGCCAGCAGCGCGGGACAGGGCTACGAGCAGTACTTC | CASSAGQGYEQYF
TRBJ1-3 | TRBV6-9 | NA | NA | TGTGCCAGTATAATACAGGGATTTGCCATATATTTT | CASIIQGFAIYF
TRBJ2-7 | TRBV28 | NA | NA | TGTGCCAGCAGTTTAGGTCCGCGATCATCCTACGAGCAGTACTTC | CASSLGPRSSYEQYF
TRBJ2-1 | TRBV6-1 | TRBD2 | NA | TGTGCCAGCAGTGTCCGCGGGGGCTCCTACAATGAGCAGTTCTTC | CASSVRGGSYNEQFF
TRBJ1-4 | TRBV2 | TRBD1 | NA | TGTGCCAGCAGTGACGCGACAGGGAATGAAAAACTGTTTTTT | CASSDATGNEKLFF
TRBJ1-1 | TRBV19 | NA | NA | TGTGCCAGTAGTATCCCCGGGTTAGGAGCTTTCTTT | CASSIPGLGAFF
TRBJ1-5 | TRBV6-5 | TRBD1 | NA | TGTGCCAGCAGTTCTACAGGGGATAGCAATCAGCCCCAGCATTTT | CASSSTGDSNQPQHF
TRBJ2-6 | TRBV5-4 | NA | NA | TGTGCCAGCAGCTCGCACTTTATCCTAGCTGGGGCCAACGTCCTGACTTTC | CASSSHFILAGANVLTF
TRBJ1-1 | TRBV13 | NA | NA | TGTGCCAGCGTTCGGGGGGAGAACACTGAAGCTTTCTTT | CASVRGENTEAFF
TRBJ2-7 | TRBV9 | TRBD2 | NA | TGTGCCAGCAGCCCCTGGGGCGGGGGGACCTACGAGCAGTACTTC | CASSPWGGGTYEQYF
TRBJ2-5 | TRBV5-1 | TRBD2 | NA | TGCGCCAGCAGCTTGCCACTAGCGGAGAACCAAGAGACCCAGTACTTC | CASSLPLAENQETQYF
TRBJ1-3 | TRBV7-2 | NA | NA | TGTGCCAGCAGCGCGGGAGGAAACACCATATATTTT | CASSAGGNTIYF
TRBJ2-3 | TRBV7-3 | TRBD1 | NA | TGTGCCAGCAGCTCGGGAAACAGGGGCGATACGCAGTATTTT | CASSSGNRGDTQYF
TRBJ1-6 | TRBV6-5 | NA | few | TGTGCCAGCCGCCGTGAAGGGACTGTTAATTCACCCCTCCACTTT | CASRREGTVNSPLHF
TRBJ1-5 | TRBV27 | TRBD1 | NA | TGTGCCAGCAGTTTATCGTCGGACAGGGCTTTTCAGCCCCAGCATTTT | CASSLSSDRAFQPQHF
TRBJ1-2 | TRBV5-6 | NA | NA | TGTGCCAGCACTTCCTCCCCCCCCAGATGGCGGGGCTACACCTTC | CASTSSPPRWRGYTF
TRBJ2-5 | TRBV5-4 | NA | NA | TGTGCCAGCAGCTTAAATGGAGAGCAGTACTTC | CASSLNGEQYF
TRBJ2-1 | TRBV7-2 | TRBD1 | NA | TGTGCCAGCAGCTTAGGGGACAGGGACTACAATGAGCAGTTCTTC | CASSLGDRDYNEQFF
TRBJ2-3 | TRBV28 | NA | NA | TGTGCCAGCAGTCCCGCTAGCCTTTCAGATACGCAGTATTTT | CASSPASLSDTQYF
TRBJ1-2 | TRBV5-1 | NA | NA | TGCGCCAGCAGCTTGGCCCCAGGGGCTGGCTACACCTTC | CASSLAPGAGYTF
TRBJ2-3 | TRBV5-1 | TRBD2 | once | TGCGCCAGCGGTTCTGGGCGGGGGGAAGATACGCAGTATTTT | CASGSGRGEDTQYF
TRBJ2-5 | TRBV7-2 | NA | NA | TGTGCCAGCAGTCGGTCATACCAAGAGACCCAGTACTTC | CASSRSYQETQYF
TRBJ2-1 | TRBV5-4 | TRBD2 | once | TGTGCCAGCAGCTGGTGGGGGATGGGGCGGGGGGCGTACGATGAGCAGTTCTTC | CASSWWGMGRGAYDEQFF
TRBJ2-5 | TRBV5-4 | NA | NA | TGTGCCAGCAGTCGGGGGAATCAAGAGACCCAGTACTTC | CASSRGNQETQYF
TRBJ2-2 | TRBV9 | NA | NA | TGTGCCAGCATCCTAACAGGGCTGAACACCGGGGAGCTGTTTTTT | CASILTGLNTGELFF
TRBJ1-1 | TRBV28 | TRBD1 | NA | TGTGCCAGCAGTTTGGGCAGGGGGTTATCTTTCTTT | CASSLGRGLSFF
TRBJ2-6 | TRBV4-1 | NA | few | TGCGCCAGCAGTCCCGGGACATCACGCTCTGGGGCCAACGTCCTGACTTTC | CASSPGTSRSGANVLTF